The T cell receptor (beta chain) under discussion was sequenced for a study of control samples from healthy donors and cancer patients. The data were produced by immunoSEQ multiplex PCR, yet TCRdb's version contains in-frame clones alone and is incomplete. The table has roughly 130,000 clones, 85% to 95% seen once; the top ten hold 1.7%. V was clipped by 5 bases and J by 1 base, with 7 bases between them. The germline gives CDR1 SGHDN, CDR2 FVKESK. The CDR3 is 13 amino acids. This clonotype was obtained from a man aged 50-60 years with head and neck cancer. The chain carries TRBV14 and TRBJ2-3; unclear D gene. Sequencing used PBMCs. The chain's CDR3 is CASSTFRTDTQYF. The CDR3 DNA sequence: TGTGCCAGCAGCACCTTCCGCACAGATACGCAGTATTTT.